The 26 T cell receptor beta chains listed next were all sequenced from one sample in a study of shared clonotypes between healthy human individuals. The assay was immunoSEQ multiplex PCR, and TCRdb's table has in-frame clones only and misses some. The repertoire includes over a million clones, approximately 72% of them detected once, and 1.4% to 1.5% sits in the top ten. The source material was memory CD4+ T cells sorted from blood. Subset specified: CD45RA-negative fraction. These receptors originate from a man younger than 35 in good health.

This rearrangement joins TRBV10-2 to TRBJ2-2; D possibly corresponds to TRBD1 (5 bases). The CDR3 contains 13 residues. Germline V CDR1 and CDR2: WSHSY, SAAADI. CDR3 sequence reads: CVPPGLNTGELFF. The CDR3 DNA reads as TGCGTACCTCCAGGGCTGAACACCGGGGAGCTGTTTTTT.

This clone has just one count. The CDR3 loop is CASSDLAGGPGEQYF. CDR3 in DNA: TGCGCCAGCAGCGATCTAGCGGGAGGGCCGGGCGAGCAGTACTTC. This chain connects TRBV5-1 to TRBJ2-7; 12 bases are shared with TRBD2. The CDR3 sequence is 15 residues long. The germline V gene has CDR1 SGHRS and CDR2 YFSETQ. V dropped 4 bases and J dropped 6; count of bases not matched to a gene: 8.

The rearrangement links TRBV11-2 to TRBJ1-1, with 7 bases that match TRBD1. The germline V gene has CDR1 SGHAT and CDR2 FQNNGV. Trimming at V came to 5 bases and at J to 3 bases, leaving 9 bases not matched to a gene. This CDR3 contains 15 residues. The DNA for the CDR3 is TGTGCCAGCAGCCAACTGACAGGGATCGACACTGAAGCTTTCTTT. This sequence encodes CASSQLTGIDTEAFF.

This clone was recorded only once. The chain has TRBV7-2 and TRBJ2-7; 8 bases map to TRBD1. The CDR3 covers 15 residues. CDR1 and CDR2 from the germline V gene are SGHTA and FQGNSA. With V trimmed by 3 bases and J by 3 bases, 7 bases remained unmatched. CDR3 protein: CASSFGTGRLYEQYF. In DNA, the CDR3 is TGTGCCAGCAGCTTCGGGACAGGAAGGCTCTACGAGCAGTACTTC. The full variable domain, with the rest looked up from reference TRBV7-2 and TRBJ2-7, is GAGVSQSPSNKVTEKGKDVELRCDPISGHTALYWYRQSLGQGLEFLIYFQGNSAPDKSGLPSDRFSAERTGGSVSTLTIQRTQQEDSAVYLCASSFGTGRLYEQYFGPGTRLTVT.

Regarding this clone: The sample holds other DNA sequences that translate to the same CDR3. The CDR3 DNA reads TGCGCCAGCAGCTCGGGACAGTCCACAGATACGCAGTATTTT. Amino acid sequence: CASSSGQSTDTQYF. V and J are TRBV5-1 and TRBJ2-3, with 7 bases that match TRBD1. This CDR3 region has 14 residues. V dropped 3 bases and J dropped 2; count of bases not matched to a gene: 3. CDR1 is SGHRS and CDR2 is YFSETQ in the germline V gene. Full variable domain (remainder filled in from reference TRBV5-1 and TRBJ2-3): KAGVTQTPRYLIKTRGQQVTLSCSPISGHRSVSWYQQTPGQGLQFLFEYFSETQRNKGNFPGRFSGRQFSNSRSEMNVSTLELGDSALYLCASSSGQSTDTQYFGPGTRLTVL.

CDR3 amino acids: CAISGQGDSYEQYF. CDR3 sequence (DNA): TGTGCCATCAGTGGACAGGGGGACTCCTACGAGCAGTACTTC. This sequence joins TRBV10-3 and TRBJ2-7, with 9 positions matching TRBD1. The trim removed 4 bases at V and 0 bases at J, leaving 1 base unmatched. The CDR3 totals 14 residues. From germline, CDR1 is ENHRY and CDR2 SYGVKD.

The chain recombines TRBV6-5 with TRBJ1-4, with D perhaps TRBD1 (6 bases). The germline gives CDR1 MNHEY, CDR2 SVGAGI. Trimming pared 6 bases from V and 6 bases from J, leaving 11 bases between. The CDR3 loop spans 13 amino acids. CDR3 nucleotides: TGTGCCAGCAGCAAGAGGGGGGATGAAAAACTGTTTTTT. It encodes CASSKRGDEKLFF.

The V call is TRBV18, the J call TRBJ1-4; 7 nucleotides agree with TRBD1. Per the germline V gene, CDR1 is KGHSH and CDR2 is LQKENI. V was clipped by 6 bases and J by 12 bases; unmatched bases: 4. The CDR3 has 11 amino acids. CDR3 in DNA: TGTGCCAGCTCGCCTGGACAGGAACTGTTTTTT. Protein product: CASSPGQELFF. Together with reference TRBV18 and TRBJ1-4, the CDR3 gives the full variable domain: NAGVMQNPRHLVRRRGQEARLRCSPMKGHSHVYWYRQLPEEGLKFMVYLQKENIIDESGMPKERFSAEFPKEGPSILRIQQVVRGDSAAYFCASSPGQELFFGSGTQLSVL.

The chain recombines TRBV7-2 with TRBJ1-1, with TRBD1 matching over 7 bases. The V gene's germline CDR1 is SGHTA and CDR2 FQGNSA. V was pared by 8 bases and J by 2 bases, with 5 bases of the junction left unmatched. This CDR3 has 13 residues. CDR3 region: CASARGVNTEAFF. CDR3 sequence (DNA): TGTGCCAGCGCCAGGGGGGTTAACACTGAAGCTTTCTTT.

The rearrangement joins TRBV20-1 to TRBJ2-5; D not certain. The CDR3 spans 11 residues. Germline V gives CDR1 DFQATT, CDR2 SNEGSKA (reference sequence). The V end lost 4 bases, the J end lost 2 bases, and 5 bases lay between the germline ends. In DNA, the CDR3 is TGCAGTGCTAAGAGACAAGAGACCCAGTACTTC. Amino acid sequence: CSAKRQETQYF.

J is TRBJ2-5 and V is TRBV7-2; D is uncertain. Trimming stripped 5 bases from V and 1 base from J, with 11 bases between. CDR1 and CDR2 from the germline V gene are SGHTA and FQGNSA. The CDR3 loop spans 14 amino acids. The CDR3 DNA reads TGTGCCAGCAGCCCAACGGGCTTCCAAGAGACCCAGTACTTC. The encoded protein is CASSPTGFQETQYF. Supplemented by reference TRBV7-2 and TRBJ2-5, the full variable domain reads GAGVSQSPSNKVTEKGKDVELRCDPISGHTALYWYRQSLGQGLEFLIYFQGNSAPDKSGLPSDRFSAERTGGSVSTLTIQRTQQEDSAVYLCASSPTGFQETQYFGPGTRLLVL.

This clone was found a few times. This sequence joins TRBV4-1 and TRBJ1-1, with 8 bases lining up with TRBD1. Germline values: CDR1 MGHRA, CDR2 YSYEKL. Trimming at V came to 2 bases and at J to 3 bases, leaving 5 bases not matched to a gene. The CDR3 covers 15 residues. In nucleotides, the CDR3 is TGCGCCAGCAGCCAAAACCAGGGGGCGTACACTGAAGCTTTCTTT. The encoded protein is CASSQNQGAYTEAFF.

The rearrangement links TRBV9 to TRBJ2-1; TRBD2 matches at 10 bases. The trim removed 4 bases at V and 3 bases at J, leaving 4 bases unmatched. This CDR3 comprises 15 residues. CDR1 and CDR2 from the germline V gene are SGDLS and YYNGEE. Here the CDR3 DNA reads TGTGCCAGCAGCTCCAGACTAGCGGGCTACAATGAGCAGTTCTTC. Protein product: CASSSRLAGYNEQFF. The entire variable domain, with the rest obtained from reference TRBV9 and TRBJ2-1, is as follows: DSGVTQTPKHLITATGQRVTLRCSPRSGDLSVYWYQQSLDQGLQFLIQYYNGEERAKGNILERFSAQQFPDLHSELNLSSLELGDSALYFCASSSRLAGYNEQFFGPGTRLTVL.

This rearrangement joins TRBV21-1 to TRBJ2-3. TRBV21-1 is a pseudogene locus. This CDR3 spans 16 amino acids. The CDR3: CASSKTGRSSTDTQYF. The CDR3 DNA sequence: TGTGCCAGCAGCAAAACGGGCAGATCTAGCACAGATACGCAGTATTTT.

The rearrangement joins TRBV30 to TRBJ1-3; D call uncertain. The CDR3 is 12 residues long. Trimming took 4 bases from V and 12 from J, leaving 16 bases between them. Germline lookup yields CDR1 GTSNPN and CDR2 SVGIG (reference sequence). As DNA, the CDR3 is TGTGCCTGGATGGGAGGGAATCGTCACATATATTTT. Translated: CAWMGGNRHIYF. Together with reference TRBV30 and TRBJ1-3, the CDR3 gives the full variable domain: SQTIHQWPATLVQPVGSPLSLECTVEGTSNPNLYWYRQAAGRGLQLLFYSVGIGQISSEVPQNLSASRPQDRQFILSSKKLLLSDSGFYLCAWMGGNRHIYFGEGSWLTVV.

The chain couples TRBV30 to TRBJ1-1; a possible D gene is TRBD1 (5 bases). CDR3 size: 12 residues. The germline V gene has CDR1 GTSNPN and CDR2 SVGIG (reference sequence). V lost 4 bases and J 8 bases, leaving 14 bases between the germline ends. CDR3 loop: CAWKGDGAEAFF. The CDR3 nucleotides are TGTGCCTGGAAAGGGGACGGGGCGGAAGCTTTCTTT.

The chain employs TRBV19 and TRBJ1-4; 10 nucleotides align to TRBD1. Germline CDR1 is LNHDA and CDR2 is SQIVND (reference sequence). The V and J ends lost 4 bases and 9 bases, in that order; junction bases with no gene match: 8. The CDR3 is made up of 15 amino acids. As DNA, the CDR3 is TGTGCCAGTAGTAAGACCGGGACAGGGGCGCAAAAACTGTTTTTT. It translates to CASSKTGTGAQKLFF. Supplemented by reference TRBV19 and TRBJ1-4, the full variable domain reads DGGITQSPKYLFRKEGQNVTLSCEQNLNHDAMYWYRQDPGQGLRLIYYSQIVNDFQKGDIAEGYSVSREKKESFPLTVTSAQKNPTAFYLCASSKTGTGAQKLFFGSGTQLSVL.

This chain uses TRBV6-1 with TRBJ2-7; tentatively, D is TRBD2 (5 bases). Germline lookup yields CDR1 MNHNS and CDR2 SASEGT. The CDR3 has 12 residues. V lost 6 bases and J lost 3, with 9 bases in between. In nucleotides, the CDR3 is TGTGCCAGCAGGTCCGGAGGCTACGAGCAGTACTTC. Its protein product is CASRSGGYEQYF.

Here the CDR3 reads CSAIRGTEAFF. The CDR3 DNA reads as TGCAGTGCCATTCGGGGAACTGAAGCTTTCTTT. This chain joins TRBV20-1 and TRBJ1-1; D ambiguous. Trimming shortened V by 6 bases and J by 5 bases, and 10 bases separated the two germline ends. This CDR3 has 11 residues. Germline CDR1 and CDR2: DFQATT and SNEGSKA (reference sequence).

The gene calls are TRBV29-1 and TRBJ1-1; 9 bases agree with TRBD1. The CDR3 has 14 amino acids. Germline CDR1 reads SQVTM; CDR2 reads ANQGSEA. The junction had 8 bases not matched to a gene; V was cut back by 3 bases and J by 6 bases. The CDR3 is CSVDPDRGKAEAFF. The DNA of the CDR3 is TGCAGCGTTGACCCGGACAGGGGTAAGGCTGAAGCTTTCTTT.

The chain employs TRBV5-1 and TRBJ2-6, with D uncertain. V was trimmed by 2 bases and J by 0 bases, leaving 12 bases between them. This CDR3 comprises 17 residues. Germline assignment: CDR1 SGHRS and CDR2 YFSETQ. CDR3 loop: CASSLGQVSSGANVLTF. The CDR3 DNA follows: TGCGCCAGCAGCTTAGGCCAGGTCTCCTCTGGGGCCAACGTCCTGACTTTC.

The V and J genes are TRBV5-1 and TRBJ2-7; D gene unclear. Trimming shortened V by 2 bases and J by 4 bases, and 13 bases separated the two germline ends. This CDR3 is 14 amino acids long. CDR1 is SGHRS and CDR2 is YFSETQ in the germline V gene. CDR3: CASSLALVSYEQYF. The DNA of the CDR3 is TGCGCCAGCAGCTTAGCCCTAGTATCATACGAGCAGTACTTC.

The chain joins TRBV6-6 to TRBJ2-7; D remains unclear. Between the trimmed V and J ends, which lost 2 bases and 3 bases, there was a span of 5 bases. The CDR3 consists of 12 residues. From germline, CDR1 is MNHNY and CDR2 SVGAGI (reference sequence). CDR3 loop: CASSYGHYEQYF. CDR3 nucleotide sequence: TGTGCCAGCAGTTACGGTCACTACGAGCAGTACTTC.

This clone was counted once. J is TRBJ2-3 and V is TRBV27, with a weak D call TRBD2 (5 bases). The CDR3 totals 13 residues. V was trimmed by 7 bases and J by 0 bases, leaving 8 bases between them. Per germline, CDR1 MNHEY and CDR2 SMNVEV (reference sequence). The CDR3 is CASKLVSTDTQYF. In DNA, the CDR3 is TGTGCCAGCAAACTAGTGAGCACAGATACGCAGTATTTT.

There are a few counts of this clone. The chain carries TRBV7-2 and TRBJ1-6; D is undetermined. The CDR3 has 13 residues. In germline, CDR1 is SGHTA, CDR2 FQGNSA. V lost 5 bases to trimming and J lost 10 bases, with 12 bases between them. CDR3 loop: CASSLWEDSPLHF. CDR3 DNA: TGTGCCAGCAGCCTGTGGGAGGACTCACCCCTCCACTTT.

The chain uses TRBV5-4 and TRBJ1-6, with D possibly matching TRBD1 (6 bases). CDR1 and CDR2 from the germline V gene are SGHNT and YYREEE (reference sequence). This CDR3 spans 14 amino acids. V lost 1 base to trimming and J lost 7 bases, with 9 bases between them. CDR3 bases: TGTGCCAGCAGCTTGACAGGACAGAATTCACCCCTCCACTTT. Amino acid sequence: CASSLTGQNSPLHF. Filled out from reference TRBV5-4 and TRBJ1-6, the complete variable domain reads ETGVTQSPTHLIKTRGQQVTLRCSSQSGHNTVSWYQQALGQGPQFIFQYYREEENGRGNFPPRFSGLQFPNYSSELNVNALELDDSALYLCASSLTGQNSPLHFGNGTRLTVT.